Sequencing of this T cell receptor (beta chain) was carried out in a study of cytomegalovirus exposure and HLA in healthy donors. Study findings and constraints: According to a later analysis, most TCR beta chains associated with CMV appeared HLA-restricted. Researchers reported that three CMV-associated chains were confirmed in vitro as CMV antigen-specific. Later examination showed HLA-associated TCR beta chains had greater clonal expansion than equally common others. In a later analysis, a genetic analysis reported fewer productive-TCR N-insertions in an Asian-associated ancestry cluster than the cohort average.

The CDR3 is made up of 15 amino acids. From germline, CDR1 is MDHEN and CDR2 SYDVKM. With 5 bases clipped from V and 7 bases from J, the junction kept 7 bases outside the gene matches. PCR involved 60 Vbeta and 13 Jbeta primers. Libraries were prepared by immunoSEQ multiplex PCR; TCRdb keeps only in-frame clonotypes and omits some of them. The data show 130,000 or so clones, roughly 79% seen once. Turning to this clone: Antigen: not known.

Material: PBMCs. The clonotype was recovered from a man under 40 in good health and CMV-seronegative. This sequence joins TRBV28 and TRBJ1-4, with 10 bases that match TRBD1. The CDR3 loop is CASSTRQGAGEKLFF. CDR3 DNA: TGTGCCAGCAGTACTCGACAGGGGGCAGGTGAAAAACTGTTTTTT.